This TCR beta chain was recorded in a study of identifying expanded T cells in peripheral blood. Profiled with immunoSEQ multiplex PCR; TCRdb holds only in-frame clones, not every one. Among 65,000 to 95,000 clones listed, roughly 90% were seen once. The CDR3 length is 13 residues. Deletions cut 3 bases from V and 4 bases from J, with 9 bases between. CDR1 is MNHEY and CDR2 is SMNVEV in the germline V gene (reference sequence). V is TRBV27 and J is TRBJ1-1; no clear D gene. The TCR was taken from a person aged 18-70 years in good health. Sample: blood. CDR3 sequence reads: CASSFQYSTEAFF. In DNA, the CDR3 is TGTGCCAGCAGTTTCCAGTATTCCACTGAAGCTTTCTTT.